Included here is one T cell receptor (beta chain) sequence, with context. Everyone who took part was roughly 18 to 89 years old, and they came from 24 US areas. Cohorts were based on clinical histories the participants reported. In the original processing: Amplification of reference gene primers was used by the study to estimate nucleated cell counts. Method: immunoSEQ multiplex PCR; TCRdb's copy keeps in-frame clones and lacks some. The V and J calls and clone size come from that table; D and trimming were worked out from the DNA. The table includes about 200,000 clones, approximately 80% detected once. The data are from a study of blood T cell repertoires in COVID-19. Trimming took 3 bases from V and 6 from J, leaving 10 bases between them. CDR3 size: 13 residues. Germline V gene sequence: CDR1 SGHTA, CDR2 FQGNSA.

The chain has TRBV7-2 and TRBJ2-3, with D unresolved. The TCR was taken from a woman aged 55-70 years with acute COVID-19. Sequenced input: PBMCs or T cells enriched from blood (not recorded which). The CDR3 protein is CASSFNTRDTQYF. CDR3 DNA sequence: TGTGCCAGCAGCTTTAATACCAGGGATACGCAGTATTTT.